This T cell receptor (beta chain) was observed in a study of blood T cell repertoires in COVID-19. Study-wide background: T cells, B-cell-depleted T cells, or PBMCs provided the cDNA or gDNA that served as material.

Trimming removed 5 bases at V and 11 bases at J, with 16 bases between. This CDR3 has 13 amino acids. Germline V lookup: CDR1 LNHDA, CDR2 SQIVND (reference sequence). Original processing notes: The assay estimated nucleated cells by amplifying reference gene primers. Some clones are missing from TCRdb's copy, which holds only in-frame ones; the method was immunoSEQ multiplex PCR. V, J and clone size were drawn from that table, and D and trimming were deduced from the DNA. The table includes about 480,000 clones, roughly 90% detected once. Individuals aged about 18 to 100 years were recruited from about two dozen US areas.

Sequenced: PBMCs or T cells enriched from blood (not recorded which). This sequence was found in a woman aged 40 to 50 who had recovered from COVID-19. The chain uses TRBV19 and TRBJ1-5; D is possibly TRBD1 (6 bases). The DNA of the CDR3 is TGTGCCAGTAGTTCCCGCTCGACAGGAACCCAGCATTTT. Translating gives CASSSRSTGTQHF.